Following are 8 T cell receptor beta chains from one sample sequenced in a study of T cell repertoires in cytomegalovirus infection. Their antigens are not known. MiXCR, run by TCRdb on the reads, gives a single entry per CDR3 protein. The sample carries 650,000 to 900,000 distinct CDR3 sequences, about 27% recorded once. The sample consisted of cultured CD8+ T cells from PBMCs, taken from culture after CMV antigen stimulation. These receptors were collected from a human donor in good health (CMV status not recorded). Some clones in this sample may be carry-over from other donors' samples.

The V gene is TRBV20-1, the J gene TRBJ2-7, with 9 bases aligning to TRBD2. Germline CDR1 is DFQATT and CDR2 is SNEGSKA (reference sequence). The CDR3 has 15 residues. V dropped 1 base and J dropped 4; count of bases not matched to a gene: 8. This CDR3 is CSARVRGGTLYEQYV. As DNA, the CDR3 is TGCAGTGCTAGAGTGCGGGGGGGGACTCTTTACGAGCAGTACGTC.

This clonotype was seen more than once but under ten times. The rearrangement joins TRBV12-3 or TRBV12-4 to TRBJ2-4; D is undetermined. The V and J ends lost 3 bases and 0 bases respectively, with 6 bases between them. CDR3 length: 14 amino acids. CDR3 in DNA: TGTGCCAGCAGTTTTTCTCTAGCCAAAAACATTCAGTACTTC. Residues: CASSFSLAKNIQYF.

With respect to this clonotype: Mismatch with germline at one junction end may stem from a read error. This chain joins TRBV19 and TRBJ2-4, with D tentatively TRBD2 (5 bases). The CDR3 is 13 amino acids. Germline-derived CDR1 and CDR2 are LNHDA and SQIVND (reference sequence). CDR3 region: CASSQLAKSIQYF. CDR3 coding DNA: TGTGCCAGTAGTCAGCTAGCCAAAAGCATTCAGTACTTC.

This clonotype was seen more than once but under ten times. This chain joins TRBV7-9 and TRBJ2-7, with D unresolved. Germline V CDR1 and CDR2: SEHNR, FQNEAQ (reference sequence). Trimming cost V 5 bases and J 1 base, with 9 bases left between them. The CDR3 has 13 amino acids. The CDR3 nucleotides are TGTGCCAGCAGCCCCCCCCTATCCTACGAGCAGTACGTC. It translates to CASSPPLSYEQYV.

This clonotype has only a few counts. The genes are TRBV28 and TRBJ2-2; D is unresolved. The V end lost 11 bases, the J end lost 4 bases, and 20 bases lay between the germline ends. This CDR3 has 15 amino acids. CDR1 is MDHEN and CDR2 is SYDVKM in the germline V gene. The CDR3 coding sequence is TGTGCCGGATCTCGTGGGAATTCGGGCACCGGGGAGCTGTTTTTT. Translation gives CAGSRGNSGTGELFF.

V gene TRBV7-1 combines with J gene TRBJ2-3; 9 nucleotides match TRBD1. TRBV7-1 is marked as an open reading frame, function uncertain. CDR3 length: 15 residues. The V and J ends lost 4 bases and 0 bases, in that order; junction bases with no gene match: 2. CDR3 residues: CASSWDRESTDTQYF. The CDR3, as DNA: TGTGCCAGCAGCTGGGACAGGGAGAGCACAGATACGCAGTATTTT.

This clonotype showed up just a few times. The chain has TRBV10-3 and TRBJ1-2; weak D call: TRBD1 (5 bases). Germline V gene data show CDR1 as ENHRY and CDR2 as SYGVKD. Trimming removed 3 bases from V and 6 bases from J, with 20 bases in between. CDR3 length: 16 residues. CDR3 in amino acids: CAISELFGTPRDGYTF. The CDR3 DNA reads TGTGCCATCAGTGAACTCTTCGGGACCCCTAGGGATGGCTACACCTTC.

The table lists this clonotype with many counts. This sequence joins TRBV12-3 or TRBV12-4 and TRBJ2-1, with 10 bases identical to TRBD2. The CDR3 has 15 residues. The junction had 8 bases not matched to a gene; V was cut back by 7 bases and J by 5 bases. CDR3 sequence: CASTDSGGVHNEQFF. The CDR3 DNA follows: TGTGCCAGCACCGACAGCGGGGGGGTACACAATGAGCAGTTCTTC.